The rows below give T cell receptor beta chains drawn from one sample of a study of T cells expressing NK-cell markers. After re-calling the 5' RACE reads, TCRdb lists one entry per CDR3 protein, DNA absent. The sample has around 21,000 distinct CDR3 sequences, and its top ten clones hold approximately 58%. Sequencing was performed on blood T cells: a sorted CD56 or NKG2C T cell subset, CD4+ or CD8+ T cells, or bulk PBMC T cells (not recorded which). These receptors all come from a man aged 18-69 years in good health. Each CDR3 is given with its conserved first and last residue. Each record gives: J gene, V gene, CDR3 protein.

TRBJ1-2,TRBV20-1,CSAWTRDSLNYGYTF
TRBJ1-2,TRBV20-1,CSANPGPDGYTF
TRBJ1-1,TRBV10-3,CAISDAGEAFF
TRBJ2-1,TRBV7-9,CASSLAALAGVTEQFF
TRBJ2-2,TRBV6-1,CASSPGGETGELFF
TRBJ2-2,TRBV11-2,CASSLDRAGELFF
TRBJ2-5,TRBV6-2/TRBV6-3,CASSYREEETQYF
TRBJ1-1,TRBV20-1,CSAKDMGDTEAFF
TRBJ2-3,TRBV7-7,CASSPGGGDTQYF
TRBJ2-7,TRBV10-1,CASSETQGYEQYF
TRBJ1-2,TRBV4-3,CASSQEPRYYGYTF
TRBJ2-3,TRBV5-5,CASSPVGLAAGTDTQYF
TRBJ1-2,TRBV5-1,CASSYQSGQGYGYTF
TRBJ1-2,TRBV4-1,CASSQEERQGAYGYTF
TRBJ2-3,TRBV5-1,CASSLYFTDTQYF
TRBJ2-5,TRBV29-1,CSVVFQGETQYF
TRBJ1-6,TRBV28,CASSLLLRLSYNSPLHF
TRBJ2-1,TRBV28,CASSLSTGGSYNEQFF
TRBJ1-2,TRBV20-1,CSATEGHIYGYTF